A single sample is the source of the 20 T cell receptor beta chains below, sequenced in a study of siplizumab effects on memory and regulatory T cells. Some clones are missing from TCRdb's copy, which holds only in-frame ones; the method was immunoSEQ multiplex PCR. Of about 120,000 clones in the sample, around 90% were seen once. The sample comprised CD4+ T cells sorted from blood. These receptors all stem from a human donor in good health.

V usage is TRBV6-5 and J usage is TRBJ1-1; D is ambiguous. Trimming left V 3 bases short and J 1 base short, with 6 bases between. The CDR3 length is 13 residues. Germline V gene lookup returns CDR1 MNHEY and CDR2 SVGAGI. The CDR3 DNA sequence: TGTGCCAGCAGTTATTGGGAGAACACTGAAGCTTTCTTT. This translates into CASSYWENTEAFF.

The V and J genes are TRBV7-9 and TRBJ2-5, with D possibly being TRBD1 (6 bases). V was clipped by 2 bases and J by 0 bases, with 7 bases between them. CDR3 length: 14 amino acids. Per the germline V gene, CDR1 is SEHNR and CDR2 is FQNEAQ (reference sequence). CDR3 residues: CASSLRGYQETQYF. The CDR3 nucleotides are TGTGCCAGCAGCTTAAGGGGGTACCAAGAGACCCAGTACTTC.

This chain connects TRBV5-1 to TRBJ2-3, with no clear D. The CDR3 spans 14 residues. With 2 bases removed from V and 0 bases from J, the gap between germline ends came to 7 bases. CDR1 and CDR2 from the germline V gene are SGHRS and YFSETQ. The CDR3 protein is CASSLRTSTDTQYF. CDR3 sequence (DNA): TGCGCCAGCAGCTTACGGACGAGCACAGATACGCAGTATTTT.

CDR3 region: CASSPDPDSLVYEGKLFF. The CDR3 bases are TGCGCCAGCAGCCCGGACCCGGACAGCCTCGTTTATGAGGGAAAACTGTTTTTT. This chain links TRBV5-1 with TRBJ1-4, with D maybe TRBD1 (6 bases). The V gene lost 4 bases and the J gene lost 10 bases, with 29 bases spanning the gap. Per the germline V gene, CDR1 is SGHRS and CDR2 is YFSETQ. The CDR3 has 18 residues.

The chain is built from TRBV5-1 and TRBJ1-2; TRBD1 aligns across 9 bases. This CDR3 contains 16 residues. Germline lookup yields CDR1 SGHRS and CDR2 YFSETQ. J lost 1 base, V lost 4 bases, and 8 bases had no gene match. CDR3 nucleotides: TGCGCCAGCAGCGGGACACAGGGGGCGCGTAACTATGGCTACACCTTC. Protein sequence: CASSGTQGARNYGYTF.

J is TRBJ1-3 and V is TRBV7-9; tentatively, D is TRBD1 (5 bases). The CDR3 totals 13 residues. Trimming cost V 5 bases and J 10 bases, with 15 bases left between them. CDR1 and CDR2 from the germline V gene are SEHNR and FQNEAQ (reference sequence). The CDR3 nucleotides read TGTGCCAGCAGCCCCAGTCGCAGGGAGACCATATATTTT. It encodes CASSPSRRETIYF.

The V gene is TRBV7-9, the J gene TRBJ2-7, with 10 bases lining up with TRBD2. This CDR3 contains 18 residues. With 5 bases clipped from V and 0 bases from J, the junction kept 13 bases outside the gene matches. Per germline, CDR1 SEHNR and CDR2 FQNEAQ (reference sequence). DNA for the CDR3: TGTGCCAGCAGCACAGGGGCTAGCGGGGGCCTAAGCTCCTACGAGCAGTACTTC. As protein: CASSTGASGGLSSYEQYF.

This chain links TRBV7-2 with TRBJ2-1, with TRBD2 matching 15 bases. This CDR3 is 14 amino acids long. With V trimmed by 5 bases and J by 9 bases, 2 bases remained unmatched. Germline lookup yields CDR1 SGHTA and CDR2 FQGNSA. CDR3 in DNA: TGTGCCAGCAGCCAGGGACTAGCGGGGGGTGAGCAGTTCTTC. Translating it yields CASSQGLAGGEQFF.

V usage is TRBV10-3 and J usage is TRBJ1-4, with 8 bases lining up with TRBD1. Germline V lookup: CDR1 ENHRY, CDR2 SYGVKD. The J segment lost 0 bases and the V segment lost 4 bases, leaving 4 bases of the junction unmatched. The CDR3 is 16 amino acids. CDR3 nucleotides: TGTGCCATCAGTGCCCACAGGGGGGCAACTAATGAAAAACTGTTTTTT. This translates into CAISAHRGATNEKLFF.

The rearrangement links TRBV10-3 to TRBJ2-1, with 12 bases identical to TRBD2. Germline-derived CDR1 and CDR2 are ENHRY and SYGVKD. This CDR3 contains 16 residues. V lost 4 bases to trimming and J lost 6 bases; unmatched junction nucleotides: 7. The CDR3 region is CAISASSGGAFNEQFF. The CDR3 nucleotides are TGTGCCATCAGTGCGTCTAGCGGGGGGGCATTCAATGAGCAGTTCTTC.

The chain combines TRBV4-1 with TRBJ1-1; D unresolved. CDR1 is MGHRA, CDR2 YSYEKL, per germline. The CDR3 is 16 residues long. V lost 0 bases to trimming and J lost 1 base, with 12 bases between them. CDR3 loop: CASSQDRSEPNTEAFF. The DNA of the CDR3 is TGCGCCAGCAGCCAAGATCGGTCCGAACCGAACACTGAAGCTTTCTTT.

This chain connects TRBV7-2 to TRBJ1-2, with 8 bases fitting TRBD1. The CDR3 loop spans 14 amino acids. Germline loops: CDR1 SGHTA, CDR2 FQGNSA. After removal of 5 bases from V and 2 bases from J, the junction contained 4 bases not matched to a gene. CDR3 in amino acids: CASSTDRGNYGYTF. The CDR3, as DNA: TGTGCCAGCAGCACTGACAGGGGAAACTATGGCTACACCTTC.

V and J are TRBV15 and TRBJ2-1; perhaps TRBD1 as D (6 bases). The CDR3 has 17 amino acids. The V gene lost 0 bases and the J gene lost 7 bases, with 19 bases spanning the gap. Germline CDR1 reads LNHNV; CDR2 reads YYDKDF (reference sequence). The DNA for the CDR3 is TGTGCCACCAGCAGAGATCGTAAACAGGGAAGATTGAATGAGCAGTTCTTC. Residues: CATSRDRKQGRLNEQFF.

This clone has a single count. The chain carries TRBV6-1 and TRBJ2-2; the D gene is possibly TRBD1 (6 bases). Germline V CDR1 and CDR2: MNHNS, SASEGT. The CDR3 totals 15 residues. Between the trimmed V and J ends, which lost 7 bases and 6 bases, there was a span of 18 bases. The CDR3 nucleotides read TGTGCCAGCATCCAGGCGGACAGACAAGCCGGGGAGCTGTTTTTT. Encoded protein: CASIQADRQAGELFF.

The V call is TRBV6-5, the J call TRBJ1-5; possible D gene TRBD1, 5 bases. Between the trimmed V and J ends, which lost 6 bases and 1 base, there was a span of 13 bases. Per germline, CDR1 MNHEY and CDR2 SVGAGI. The CDR3 covers 15 residues. CDR3 bases: TGTGCCAGCAGACTGGGACGCTGGAGCAATCAGCCCCAGCATTTT. It specifies CASRLGRWSNQPQHF.

The J gene is TRBJ2-5, the V gene TRBV11-2, with 7 bases fitting TRBD1. The J segment lost 5 bases and the V segment lost 2 bases, leaving 11 bases of the junction unmatched. CDR1 is SGHAT and CDR2 is FQNNGV in the germline V gene. This CDR3 comprises 16 residues. The CDR3 spells CASSLRRQGLTETQYF. For the CDR3, the DNA is TGTGCCAGCAGCTTACGGAGACAGGGCCTTACGGAGACCCAGTACTTC.

V and J are TRBV27 and TRBJ2-1, with unresolved D. The CDR3 spans 13 residues. CDR1 and CDR2 (germline): MNHEY, SMNVEV (reference sequence). Trimming shortened V by 5 bases and J by 11 bases, and 16 bases separated the two germline ends. Here the CDR3 reads CASSVTGPSQQFF. Written as DNA, the CDR3 is TGTGCCAGCAGTGTGACCGGGCCCTCGCAGCAGTTCTTC.

This clone was detected only a few times. The chain's CDR3 is CASSVAGQGKGSGNTIYF. Here the CDR3 DNA reads TGCGCCAGCAGTGTGGCGGGACAGGGGAAGGGCTCTGGAAACACCATATATTTT. The chain links TRBV5-1 to TRBJ1-3; 10 bases are a match to TRBD1. Germline V gene lookup returns CDR1 SGHRS and CDR2 YFSETQ. V was clipped by 5 bases and J by 0 bases; unmatched bases: 11. The CDR3 loop spans 18 amino acids.

V gene TRBV7-9 combines with J gene TRBJ2-7; D is unresolved. Germline V lookup: CDR1 SEHNR, CDR2 FQNEAQ (reference sequence). The germline V and J ends were trimmed by 1 base and 4 bases, with 8 bases remaining between them. The CDR3 loop spans 13 amino acids. CDR3 region: CASSLVGQYEQYF. Written as DNA, the CDR3 is TGTGCCAGCAGCTTAGTCGGCCAGTACGAGCAGTACTTC.

The V gene is TRBV4-1, the J gene TRBJ1-6; D is unresolved. The germline V gene encodes CDR1 MGHRA and CDR2 YSYEKL. V was cut by 3 bases and J by 11 bases, with 23 bases left in between. The CDR3 is 17 residues long. The CDR3 reads CASSQTLPRQRFPPLHF. For the CDR3, the DNA is TGCGCCAGCAGCCAGACCCTCCCTAGGCAGCGATTCCCACCCCTCCACTTT.